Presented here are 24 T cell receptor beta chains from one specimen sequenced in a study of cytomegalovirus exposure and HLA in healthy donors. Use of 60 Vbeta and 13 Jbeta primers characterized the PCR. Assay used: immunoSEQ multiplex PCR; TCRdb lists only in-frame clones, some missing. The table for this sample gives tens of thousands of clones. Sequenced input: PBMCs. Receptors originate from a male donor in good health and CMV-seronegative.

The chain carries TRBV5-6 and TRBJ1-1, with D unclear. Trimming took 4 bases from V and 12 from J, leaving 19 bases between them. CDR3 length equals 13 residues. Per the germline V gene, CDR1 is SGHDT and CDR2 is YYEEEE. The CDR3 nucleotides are TGTGCCAGCAGCGACGGTGTCGACGTGAGGTCTTTCTTT. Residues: CASSDGVDVRSFF.

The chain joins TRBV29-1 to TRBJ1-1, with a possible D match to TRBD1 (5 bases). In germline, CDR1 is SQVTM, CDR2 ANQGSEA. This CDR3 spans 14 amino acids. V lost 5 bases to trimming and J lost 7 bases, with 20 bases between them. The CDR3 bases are TGCAGCGTTCGTCCGGACACTCCTGGGGATGAAGCTTTCTTT. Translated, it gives CSVRPDTPGDEAFF.

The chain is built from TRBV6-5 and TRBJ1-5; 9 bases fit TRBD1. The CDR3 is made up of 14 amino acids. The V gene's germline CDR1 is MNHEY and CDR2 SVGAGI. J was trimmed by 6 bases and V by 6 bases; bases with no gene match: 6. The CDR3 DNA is TGTGCCAGCAGCGCGGGGACAGGGCCTCAGCCCCAGCATTTT. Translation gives CASSAGTGPQPQHF.

In nucleotides, the CDR3 is TGTGCCAGCAGCTTAGGGCGGGCAGATACGCAGTATTTT. It codes for CASSLGRADTQYF. The V gene is TRBV11-2, the J gene TRBJ2-3, with D maybe TRBD2 (5 bases). Germline CDR1 reads SGHAT; CDR2 reads FQNNGV. The V end lost 1 base, the J end lost 4 bases, and 6 bases lay between the germline ends. The CDR3 covers 13 residues.

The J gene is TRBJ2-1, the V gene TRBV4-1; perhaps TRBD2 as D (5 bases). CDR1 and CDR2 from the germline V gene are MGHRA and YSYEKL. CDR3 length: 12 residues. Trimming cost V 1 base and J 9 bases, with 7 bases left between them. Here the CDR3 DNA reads TGCGCCAGCAGCCAAGTGAGGGCTGAGCAGTTCTTC. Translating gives CASSQVRAEQFF.

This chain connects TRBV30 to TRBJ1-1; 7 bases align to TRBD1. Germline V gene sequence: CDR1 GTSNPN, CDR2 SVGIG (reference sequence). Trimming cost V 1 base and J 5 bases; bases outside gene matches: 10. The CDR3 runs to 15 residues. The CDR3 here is CAWSELGRGATEAFF. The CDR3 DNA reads TGTGCCTGGAGTGAACTAGGCAGGGGGGCGACTGAAGCTTTCTTT.

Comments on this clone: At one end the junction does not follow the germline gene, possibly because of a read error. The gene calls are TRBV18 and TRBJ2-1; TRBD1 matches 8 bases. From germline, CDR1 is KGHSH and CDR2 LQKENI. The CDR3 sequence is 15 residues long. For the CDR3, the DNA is TGTGCCAGCTCACGGGACAGGAGCTCCGACAATGAGCAGTTCTTC. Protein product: CASSRDRSSDNEQFF.

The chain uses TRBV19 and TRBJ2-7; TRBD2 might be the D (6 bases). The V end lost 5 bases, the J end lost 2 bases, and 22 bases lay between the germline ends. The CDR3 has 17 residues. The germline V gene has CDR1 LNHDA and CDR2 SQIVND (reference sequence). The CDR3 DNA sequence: TGTGCCAGTAGTCGGGGGAATTCGGGCGGCAGCGCCTACGAGCAGTACTTC. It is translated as CASSRGNSGGSAYEQYF. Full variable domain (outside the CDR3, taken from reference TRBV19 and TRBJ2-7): DGGITQSPKYLFRKEGQNVTLSCEQNLNHDAMYWYRQDPGQGLRLIYYSQIVNDFQKGDIAEGYSVSREKKESFPLTVTSAQKNPTAFYLCASSRGNSGGSAYEQYFGPGTRLTVT.

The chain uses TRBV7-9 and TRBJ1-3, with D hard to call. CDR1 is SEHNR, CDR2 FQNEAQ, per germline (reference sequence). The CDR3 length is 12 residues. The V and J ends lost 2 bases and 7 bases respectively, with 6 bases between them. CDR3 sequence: CASSLSENTIYF. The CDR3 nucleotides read TGTGCCAGCAGCTTATCCGAGAACACCATATATTTT. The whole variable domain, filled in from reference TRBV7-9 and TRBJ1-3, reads DTGVSQNPRHKITKRGQNVTFRCDPISEHNRLYWYRQTLGQGPEFLTYFQNEAQLEKSRLLSDRFSAERPKGSFSTLEIQRTEQGDSAMYLCASSLSENTIYFGEGSWLTVV.

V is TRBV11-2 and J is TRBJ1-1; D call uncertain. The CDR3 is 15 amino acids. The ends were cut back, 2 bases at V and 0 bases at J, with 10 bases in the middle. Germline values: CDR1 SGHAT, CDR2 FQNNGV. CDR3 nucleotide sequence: TGTGCCAGCAGCTTAATGTATGCGATGAACACTGAAGCTTTCTTT. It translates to CASSLMYAMNTEAFF.

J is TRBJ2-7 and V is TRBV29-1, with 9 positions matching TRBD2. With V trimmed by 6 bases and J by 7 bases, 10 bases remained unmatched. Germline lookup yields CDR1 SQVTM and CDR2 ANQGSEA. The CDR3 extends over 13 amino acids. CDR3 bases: TGCAGCGTCTTGACTAGCGGCAATAGGGAGCAGTACTTC. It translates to CSVLTSGNREQYF.

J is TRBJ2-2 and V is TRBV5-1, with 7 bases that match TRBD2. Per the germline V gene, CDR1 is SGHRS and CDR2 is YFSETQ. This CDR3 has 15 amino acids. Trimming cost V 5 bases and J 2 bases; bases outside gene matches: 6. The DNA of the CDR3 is TGCGCCAGCAGATTGCGGGGACTAAACACCGGGGAGCTGTTTTTT. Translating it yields CASRLRGLNTGELFF.

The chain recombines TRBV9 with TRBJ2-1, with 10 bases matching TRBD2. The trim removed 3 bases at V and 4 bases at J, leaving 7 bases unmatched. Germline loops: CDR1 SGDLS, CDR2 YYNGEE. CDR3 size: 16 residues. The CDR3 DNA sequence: TGTGCCAGCAGCGACGGGTCACTAGCGGGGTACAATGAGCAGTTCTTC. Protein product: CASSDGSLAGYNEQFF.

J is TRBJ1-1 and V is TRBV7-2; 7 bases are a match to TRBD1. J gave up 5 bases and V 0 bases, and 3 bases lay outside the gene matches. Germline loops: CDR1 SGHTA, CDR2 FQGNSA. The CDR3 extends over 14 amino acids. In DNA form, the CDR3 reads TGTGCCAGCAGCTTAGCCAGGGGGAGGACTGAAGCTTTCTTT. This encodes CASSLARGRTEAFF.

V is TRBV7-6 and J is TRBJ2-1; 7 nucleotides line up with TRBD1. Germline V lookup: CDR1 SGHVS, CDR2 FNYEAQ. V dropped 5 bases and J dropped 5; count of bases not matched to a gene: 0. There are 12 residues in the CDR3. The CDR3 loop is CASSQGDNEQFF. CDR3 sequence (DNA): TGTGCCAGCAGCCAGGGGGACAATGAGCAGTTCTTC. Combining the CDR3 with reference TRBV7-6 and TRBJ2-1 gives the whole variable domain GAGVSQSPRYKVTKRGQDVALRCDPISGHVSLYWYRQALGQGPEFLTYFNYEAQQDKSGLPNDRFSAERPEGSISTLTIQRTEQRDSAMYRCASSQGDNEQFFGPGTRLTVL.

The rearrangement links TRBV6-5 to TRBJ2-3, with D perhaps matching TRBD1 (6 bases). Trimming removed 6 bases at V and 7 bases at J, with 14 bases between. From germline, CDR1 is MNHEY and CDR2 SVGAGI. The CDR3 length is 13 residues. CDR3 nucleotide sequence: TGTGCCAGCAGGCCCCACAGGGAACATACGCAGTATTTT. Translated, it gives CASRPHREHTQYF.

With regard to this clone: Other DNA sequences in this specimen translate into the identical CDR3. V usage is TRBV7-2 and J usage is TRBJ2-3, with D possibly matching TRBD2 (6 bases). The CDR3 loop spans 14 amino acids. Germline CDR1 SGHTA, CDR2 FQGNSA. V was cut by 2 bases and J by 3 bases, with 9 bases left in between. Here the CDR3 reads CASSLSGGTDTQYF. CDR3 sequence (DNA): TGTGCCAGCAGCTTATCCGGGGGAACAGATACGCAGTATTTT.

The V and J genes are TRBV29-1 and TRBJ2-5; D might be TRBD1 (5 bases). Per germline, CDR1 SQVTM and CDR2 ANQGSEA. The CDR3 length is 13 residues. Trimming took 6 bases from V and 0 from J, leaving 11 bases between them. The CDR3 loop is CSVRQPYQETQYF. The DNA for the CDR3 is TGCAGCGTCCGACAGCCGTACCAAGAGACCCAGTACTTC.

DNA for the CDR3: TGTGCCAGCAGTAAAGACAGCTTATCCTACGAGCAGTACTTC. Protein: CASSKDSLSYEQYF. The chain combines TRBV28 with TRBJ2-7; maybe TRBD1 (5 bases). V was cut by 5 bases and J by 1 base, with 12 bases left in between. The CDR3 runs 14 residues. Germline CDR1 reads MDHEN; CDR2 reads SYDVKM.

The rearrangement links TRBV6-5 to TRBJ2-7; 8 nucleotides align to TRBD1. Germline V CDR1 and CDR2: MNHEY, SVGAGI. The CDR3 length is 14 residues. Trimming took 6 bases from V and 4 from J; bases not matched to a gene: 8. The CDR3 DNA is TGTGCCAGCAGGGGGACAGGCCAAAGTTACGAGCAGTACTTC. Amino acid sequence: CASRGTGQSYEQYF.

In DNA form, the CDR3 reads TGTGCCAGCAGTTCCCAGACAGGGGCTAATCAGCCCCAGCATTTT. Translated, it gives CASSSQTGANQPQHF. The rearrangement links TRBV6-6 to TRBJ1-5, with 8 bases matching TRBD1. This CDR3 has 15 amino acids. J gave up 4 bases and V 4 bases, and 6 bases lay outside the gene matches. CDR1 is MNHNY and CDR2 is SVGAGI in the germline V gene (reference sequence).

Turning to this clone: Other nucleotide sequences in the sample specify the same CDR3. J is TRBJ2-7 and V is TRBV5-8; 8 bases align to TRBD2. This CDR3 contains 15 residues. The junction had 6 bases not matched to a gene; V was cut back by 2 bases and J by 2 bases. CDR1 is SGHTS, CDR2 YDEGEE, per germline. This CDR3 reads CASSFSSGRPYEQYF. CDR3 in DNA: TGTGCCAGCAGCTTCTCTAGCGGGCGGCCCTACGAGCAGTACTTC. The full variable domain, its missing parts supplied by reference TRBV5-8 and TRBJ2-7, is EAGVTQSPTHLIKTRGQQATLRCSPISGHTSVYWYQQALGLGLQFLLWYDEGEERNRGNFPPRFSGRQFPNYSSELNVNALELEDSALYLCASSFSSGRPYEQYFGPGTRLTVT.

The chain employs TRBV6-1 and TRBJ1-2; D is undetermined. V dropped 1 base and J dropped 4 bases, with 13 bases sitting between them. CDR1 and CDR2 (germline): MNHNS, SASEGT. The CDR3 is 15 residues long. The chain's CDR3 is CASSEGEEGVYGYTF. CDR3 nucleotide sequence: TGTGCCAGCAGTGAAGGGGAAGAGGGCGTCTATGGCTACACCTTC.

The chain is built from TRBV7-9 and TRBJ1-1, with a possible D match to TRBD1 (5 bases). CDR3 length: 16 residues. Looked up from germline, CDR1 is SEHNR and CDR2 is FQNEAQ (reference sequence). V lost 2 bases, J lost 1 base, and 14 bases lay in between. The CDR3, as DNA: TGTGCCAGCAGCTTAATCCTGACAGCTACGAACACTGAAGCTTTCTTT. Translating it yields CASSLILTATNTEAFF. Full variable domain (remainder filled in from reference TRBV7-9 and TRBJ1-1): DTGVSQNPRHKITKRGQNVTFRCDPISEHNRLYWYRQTLGQGPEFLTYFQNEAQLEKSRLLSDRFSAERPKGSFSTLEIQRTEQGDSAMYLCASSLILTATNTEAFFGQGTRLTVV.